Following are 4 T cell receptor beta chains from one sample sequenced in a study of T cell repertoires in cytomegalovirus infection. No antigen is known for these receptors. TCRdb independently ran MiXCR on the reads; one entry per CDR3 protein. The sample includes hundreds of thousands of distinct CDR3 sequences, 30% to 40% of them seen just once. The sequences come from cultured PBMCs, collected from culture after CMV antigen stimulation. The receptors derive from a human donor in good health (CMV status not recorded). Some clones in this sample may be carry-over from other donors' samples.

At least ten counts were recorded for this clonotype. The genes are TRBV7-2 and TRBJ2-7, with D unclear. V lost 1 base to trimming and J lost 2 bases, with 9 bases between them. Germline loops: CDR1 SGHTA, CDR2 FQGNSA. The CDR3 is 14 amino acids. The CDR3 region is CASSLDVGAYEQYF. The CDR3 DNA follows: TGTGCCAGCAGCTTAGACGTCGGAGCCTACGAGCAGTACTTC.

This clonotype has ten or more counts. This sequence joins TRBV7-2 and TRBJ2-3, with 10 positions matching TRBD1. The CDR3 is 21 residues long. Germline V gives CDR1 SGHTA, CDR2 FQGNSA. The V and J ends lost 0 bases and 2 bases, in that order; junction bases with no gene match: 17. CDR3 DNA: TGTGCCAGCAGCTTAGCGGTTTCCCTCCCGACAGGGGGCAGGGACACAGATACGCAGTATTTT. Its translation is CASSLAVSLPTGGRDTDTQYF.

The J gene is TRBJ2-1, the V gene TRBV6-8; TRBD2 aligns across 7 bases. Germline CDR1 MNHGY, CDR2 SAAAGT. The J segment lost 9 bases and the V segment lost 2 bases, leaving 7 bases of the junction unmatched. The CDR3 runs 14 residues. The CDR3 protein is CASSYTGLVGEQFF. The CDR3 region has the DNA TGTGCCAGCAGTTACACCGGACTAGTTGGTGAGCAGTTCTTC.

This chain joins TRBV28 and TRBJ1-5; D is undetermined. Germline CDR1 MDHEN, CDR2 SYDVKM. V lost 8 bases, J lost 4 bases, and 9 bases lay in between. The CDR3 runs to 12 residues. The CDR3 protein is CASGWRNQPQHF. In DNA form, the CDR3 reads TGTGCCAGCGGATGGAGAAATCAGCCCCAGCATTTT.